This T cell receptor beta chain comes out of a study of monozygotic twins with inflammatory bowel disease (dated by TCRdb to about 2019). In terms of the full investigation: The full study comprised around 28 monozygotic twin pairs: nine German pairs (four IBD-concordant, five IBD-discordant) and 19 IBD-discordant Danish pairs. Each individual had, on average, about 151 000 unique TCRalpha sequences and 181 000 unique TCRbeta sequences available for analysis. The search for disease-associated traits relied mainly on comparing, within discordant pairs, IBD patients with their genetically identical healthy co-twins.

Receptors were amplified or captured by 5' RACE. For each TCR library, around 3,500 ng of total RNA was used. cDNA was synthesized with SMARTScribe reverse transcriptase in eight separate reactions per sample. During cDNA synthesis, template switching was used to introduce unique molecular identifiers that contained a 6-nucleotide sample barcode. Two nested PCRs of roughly 16 and 10 cycles amplified the TCRalpha and TCRbeta cDNA, and bead purification followed each PCR. Before amplification, the cDNA was both treated with uracil DNA-glycosylase and purified with the QIAquick PCR purification kit. In the second PCR, Illumina TruSeq-compatible adapters and sample-specific barcodes were added. TapeStation and Qubit were used to check library quality and concentration, and about 5 ng of each library was pooled. The pooled libraries were sequenced with 2 x 100 bp reads and custom sequencing primers on an Illumina HiSeq2500 single-index Rapid Run. The paper's processing steps were these. MiGEC version 1.2.6 was used for UMI-based consensus assembly to correct PCR and sequencing errors. MiXCR version 2.1.1 was used for V(D)J alignment, clonotype assembly and CDR3 extraction. To normalise gene usage, clonotype sharing and MAIT/NKT TCR abundance, the top 1000, 10 000 and 20 000 clonotypes in each sample were analysed. After downsampling to 27 000 UMIs, diversity was calculated as the inverse Simpson index using the vegan R package. Paired Mann-Whitney U tests were applied to discordant twin pairs, and Benjamini-Hochberg correction was used for multiple testing. TCRdb reprocessed the reads and assigns one entry to each CDR3 protein sequence, leaving out DNA. TCRdb's processing, not the authors' own work, is the source of the V and J calls. The sample has some 130,000 distinct CDR3 sequences on record. The leading ten clones occupy 0.95% to 1.5% of the sample.

From each donor, a roughly 2.4 ml peripheral blood sample was collected into PAXgene tubes and kept at -80 degrees C. Without T cell sorting, total RNA was isolated from whole blood using the PAXgene blood miRNA kit on an automated QIAcube. Deep TCRalpha and TCRbeta repertoire profiling with unique molecular barcoding was performed on peripheral blood of monozygotic twin pairs concordant or discordant for inflammatory bowel disease. Smoking habits were recorded for all twin pairs, and individuals were classified as current, former or never smokers. The CDR3 spans 13 residues, from the cysteine through the phenylalanine. The DNA sequence is not available. From a lookup of the germline V gene (reference sequence), CDR1 and CDR2 are SEHNR and FQNEAQ. What the authors observed across the whole study: A decrease in TCRbeta repertoire diversity, as measured by inverse Simpson index, was observed in IBD patients compared with their healthy co-twins. The results gave no support for a single strong signal or clonotype linked to IBD. Compared with healthy twins, IBD patients had fewer clonotypes in common with other individuals, a difference most pronounced in patients showing signs of disease activity. No difference in repertoire similarity was observed between concordant and discordant twins, possibly owing to limited statistical power. Different T cell subtypes could not be distinguished in the analysis. Because patients were on differing immunosuppressive treatments, the repertoires may have picked up extra background noise and inter-individual variability.

On this clonotype: No antigen is known for it.

This TCR derives from a human donor with ulcerative colitis or Crohn's disease, or a healthy co-twin of an affected twin (not recorded which). The sample taken for sequencing was blood. The chain is made from TRBV7-9 and TRBJ1-5. The encoded CDR3 is CASSLAAGRPQHF.